These 9 T cell receptor beta chains share one sample of origin, sequenced in a study of blood T cell repertoires in COVID-19. Here immunoSEQ multiplex PCR was the method, and the copy in TCRdb shows in-frame clones only, minus some. Among tens of thousands of clones, roughly 82% were seen once, and the ten largest hold less than 25%. The sequenced sample consisted of peripheral blood. These receptors were obtained from a human donor in a cohort sampled during active COVID-19.

V usage is TRBV19 and J usage is TRBJ1-3; tentative D call: TRBD1 (5 bases). V lost 4 bases, J lost 4 bases, and 11 bases lay in between. This CDR3 contains 14 residues. CDR1 and CDR2 (germline): LNHDA, SQIVND (reference sequence). The CDR3 loop reads CASSTTASGNTIYF. The CDR3 nucleotides are TGTGCCAGTAGTACGACAGCATCCGGAAACACCATATATTTT. Combining the CDR3 with reference TRBV19 and TRBJ1-3 gives the whole variable domain DGGITQSPKYLFRKEGQNVTLSCEQNLNHDAMYWYRQDPGQGLRLIYYSQIVNDFQKGDIAEGYSVSREKKESFPLTVTSAQKNPTAFYLCASSTTASGNTIYFGEGSWLTVV.

The CDR3 spells CASSKEGLRPGNTIYF. Here the CDR3 DNA reads TGTGCCAGCTCAAAGGAGGGCCTCCGCCCTGGAAACACCATATATTTT. The chain uses TRBV18 and TRBJ1-3; D remains unclear. The CDR3 runs to 16 residues. Trimming shortened V by 5 bases and J by 2 bases, and 16 bases separated the two germline ends. CDR1 and CDR2 from the germline V gene are KGHSH and LQKENI.

This clone appeared a few times. This chain links TRBV2 with TRBJ1-5; D is undetermined. The CDR3 extends over 14 amino acids. With 7 bases removed from V and 5 bases from J, the gap between germline ends came to 15 bases. The germline CDR1 and CDR2 sequences are SNHLY and FYNNEI. DNA for the CDR3: TGTGCCAGCACGGGCGGGAATCGCGATCAGCCCCAGCATTTT. Translating it yields CASTGGNRDQPQHF.

The CDR3 reads CASTPDRAGYTF. The CDR3 nucleotides read TGTGCCAGCACCCCCGACAGGGCTGGCTACACCTTC. The chain joins TRBV7-2 to TRBJ1-2; 7 bases are a match to TRBD1. CDR3 length: 12 amino acids. J lost 7 bases, V lost 7 bases, and 6 bases had no gene match. Germline V gene sequence: CDR1 SGHTA, CDR2 FQGNSA. Using reference TRBV7-2 and TRBJ1-2 for the parts outside the CDR3, the full variable domain is GAGVSQSPSNKVTEKGKDVELRCDPISGHTALYWYRQSLGQGLEFLIYFQGNSAPDKSGLPSDRFSAERTGGSVSTLTIQRTQQEDSAVYLCASTPDRAGYTFGSGTRLTVV.

This clone has a handful of counts. The rearrangement links TRBV19 to TRBJ2-2; TRBD1 matches at 10 bases. CDR3 length: 17 residues. Germline V lookup: CDR1 LNHDA, CDR2 SQIVND (reference sequence). Germline trimming cut 3 bases from V and 5 bases from J; bases unmatched to any gene: 9. The CDR3 sequence is CASSIRRDRGRTGELFF. DNA of the CDR3: TGTGCCAGTAGTATTCGCCGGGACAGGGGAAGGACCGGGGAGCTGTTTTTT.

The chain couples TRBV4-1 to TRBJ1-3, with 10 bases fitting TRBD1. The CDR3 length is 18 residues. In germline, CDR1 is MGHRA, CDR2 YSYEKL. V trimming: 2 bases; J trimming: 0 bases; junction bases outside the gene matches: 7. The CDR3 here is CASSQPLTGGISGNTIYF. The CDR3 coding sequence is TGCGCCAGCAGCCAACCACTGACAGGGGGCATCTCTGGAAACACCATATATTTT.

The chain has TRBV20-1 and TRBJ2-7; D uncertain. Germline V gives CDR1 DFQATT, CDR2 SNEGSKA (reference sequence). The V end was cut by 0 bases, the J end by 12 bases, with 12 bases between. The CDR3 is 11 amino acids. DNA for the CDR3: TGCAGTGCTAGAGATCAGTTGGGCAGGTACTTC. Its protein product is CSARDQLGRYF.

The V and J genes are TRBV7-2 and TRBJ2-1, with D maybe TRBD1 (8 bases). The V end lost 5 bases, the J end lost 6 bases, and 23 bases lay between the germline ends. This CDR3 is 17 amino acids long. Looked up from germline, CDR1 is SGHTA and CDR2 is FQGNSA. The CDR3 loop is CASSPGGAGGQLNEQFF. DNA for the CDR3: TGTGCCAGCAGCCCAGGGGGGGCAGGGGGCCAGCTCAATGAGCAGTTCTTC.

With regard to this clone: One end of the junction does not line up with germline, which may come from a read error. The chain recombines TRBV7-7 with TRBJ2-4; no clear D. This CDR3 is built from 15 residues. Looked up from germline, CDR1 is SSHAT and CDR2 is FNYEAQ (reference sequence). CDR3 nucleotides: TGTGCTAGCAGCCTTGGGCCAGCAGCCAAAAACATTCAGTACTTC. It translates to CASSLGPAAKNIQYF.